This TCR beta chain is drawn from a study of shared clonotypes between healthy human individuals. Sequencing used immunoSEQ multiplex PCR; TCRdb keeps in-frame clones, though not all of them. The profile shows roughly 1,000,000 clones, around 78% of them singletons. Study outcomes and limitations: It was anticipated that sequencing depth would influence how many clonotypes donors shared.

In the case of this clone: What it recognizes is unknown.

The CDR3 covers 15 residues. V was pared by 2 bases and J by 3 bases, with 10 bases between. Germline CDR1 and CDR2: SGHDN and FVKESK. The receptor was derived from a man aged 18-30 years in good health. Some clones in this sample may be carry-over from other donors' samples. The genes are TRBV14 and TRBJ2-2; D not resolved. Material: memory CD4+ T cells from PBMCs. The subset: CD45RA-negative fraction. The CDR3 DNA is TGTGCCAGCAGCCAATACCTGGGCGACACCGGGGAGCTGTTTTTT. Translation gives CASSQYLGDTGELFF.